These 22 T cell receptor beta chains came from one sample sequenced in a study of shared clonotypes between healthy human individuals. The data were produced by immunoSEQ multiplex PCR, yet TCRdb's version contains in-frame clones alone and is incomplete. The top ten clones hold roughly 0.13% of a sample with under 2,500,000 clones, approximately 96% of them seen once. The sequencing sample was made of naive CD4+ T cells sorted from blood. Subset here: CD45RA+ positively selected. The receptors were gathered from a man between 18 and 35 years old in good health.

This clone was detected only once. This chain uses TRBV29-1 with TRBJ2-4; the match to TRBD1 covers 7 bases. The trim removed 4 bases at V and 6 bases at J, leaving 3 bases unmatched. In germline, CDR1 is SQVTM, CDR2 ANQGSEA. This CDR3 has 12 amino acids. In DNA, the CDR3 is TGCAGCGTTGGGCAGGGGGTAAACATTCAGTACTTC. Translated, it gives CSVGQGVNIQYF.

About this clone itself: Other DNA variants within this sample encode the same CDR3. This CDR3 is CASSSAGGNEKLFF. The DNA for the CDR3 is TGCGCCAGCAGCTCCGCAGGGGGAAATGAAAAACTGTTTTTT. The genes are TRBV5-1 and TRBJ1-4; 7 positions match TRBD1. The J segment lost 5 bases and the V segment lost 3 bases, leaving 4 bases of the junction unmatched. CDR1 and CDR2 (germline): SGHRS, YFSETQ. CDR3 size: 14 residues.

This chain links TRBV6-6 with TRBJ2-2, with 7 bases lining up with TRBD2. CDR3 size: 14 residues. Germline values: CDR1 MNHNY, CDR2 SVGAGI (reference sequence). V lost 8 bases and J lost 0; bases outside the gene matches: 3. Written as DNA, the CDR3 is TGTGCCAGCTTGAGCGGGGCGAACACCGGGGAGCTGTTTTTT. Its protein is CASLSGANTGELFF.

The chain uses TRBV27 and TRBJ2-5; 9 positions agree with TRBD2. CDR3 length: 15 amino acids. V lost 4 bases to trimming and J lost 5 bases; unmatched junction nucleotides: 8. CDR1 MNHEY and CDR2 SMNVEV come from the germline V gene (reference sequence). DNA of the CDR3: TGTGCCAGCAGTTCGCCAGCGGGAGGAAGGGAGACCCAGTACTTC. This sequence encodes CASSSPAGGRETQYF.

Points on this clone: This sample includes further DNA sequences coding for the same CDR3. As DNA, the CDR3 is TGTGCCAGCAGCTTGGGTGGGATCTACGAGCAGTACTTC. Its protein is CASSLGGIYEQYF. The chain couples TRBV7-9 to TRBJ2-7; no definite D call. V was clipped by 3 bases and J by 3 bases, with 9 bases between them. This CDR3 has 13 residues. Germline V gene lookup returns CDR1 SEHNR and CDR2 FQNEAQ (reference sequence). Drawing the rest from reference TRBV7-9 and TRBJ2-7, the complete variable domain is DTGVSQNPRHKITKRGQNVTFRCDPISEHNRLYWYRQTLGQGPEFLTYFQNEAQLEKSRLLSDRFSAERPKGSFSTLEIQRTEQGDSAMYLCASSLGGIYEQYFGPGTRLTVT.

The rearrangement joins TRBV7-2 to TRBJ2-1, with 7 bases identical to TRBD1. CDR1 is SGHTA, CDR2 FQGNSA, per germline. V gave up 2 bases and J gave up 8 bases; unmatched junction bases: 9. The CDR3 is 15 amino acids. The CDR3 bases are TGTGCCAGCAGCTTAATGGGCAGGGGGATCGATGAGCAGTTCTTC. It codes for CASSLMGRGIDEQFF.

This rearrangement joins TRBV7-2 to TRBJ2-7, with 13 bases fitting TRBD2. Looked up from germline, CDR1 is SGHTA and CDR2 is FQGNSA. CDR3 length: 13 amino acids. V dropped 5 bases and J dropped 10; count of bases not matched to a gene: 5. CDR3 protein: CASSPGLAGVQYF. The CDR3 DNA reads TGTGCCAGCAGCCCTGGACTAGCGGGGGTTCAGTACTTC.

The chain has TRBV7-8 and TRBJ1-5; 10 bases agree with TRBD1. The V and J ends lost 0 bases and 3 bases, in that order; junction bases with no gene match: 2. Germline values: CDR1 SGHVS, CDR2 FQNEAQ. CDR3 length: 16 residues. In DNA form, the CDR3 reads TGTGCCAGCAGCTTAGCGGGGACAGGGGACAATCAGCCCCAGCATTTT. Protein sequence: CASSLAGTGDNQPQHF.

A note on this clone: Other DNA sequences in the same sample also yield this CDR3. This sequence joins TRBV6-5 and TRBJ2-1, with D possibly TRBD2 on 7 matching bases. Germline assignment: CDR1 MNHEY and CDR2 SVGAGI. V was shortened by 6 bases and J by 1 base, with 13 bases between the two germline ends. The CDR3 length is 15 residues. The CDR3 nucleotides are TGTGCCAGCAGAAGAGGGGGGGGGTCCTACAATGAGCAGTTCTTC. Translation: CASRRGGGSYNEQFF.

This rearrangement joins TRBV5-6 to TRBJ1-2; D is unresolved. V lost 5 bases and J lost 1, with 18 bases in between. The length of the CDR3 is 16 residues. Per germline, CDR1 SGHDT and CDR2 YYEEEE. DNA for the CDR3: TGTGCCAGCAGAATGAATGGAGATCCTTATAACTATGGCTACACCTTC. Residues: CASRMNGDPYNYGYTF. The full variable domain, completed using reference TRBV5-6 and TRBJ1-2, is DAGVTQSPTHLIKTRGQQVTLRCSPKSGHDTVSWYQQALGQGPQFIFQYYEEEERQRGNFPDRFSGHQFPNYSSELNVNALLLGDSALYLCASRMNGDPYNYGYTFGSGTRLTVV.

To note about this clone: Other DNA sequences of this sample code for an identical CDR3. The V gene is TRBV18, the J gene TRBJ1-4, with a possible D match to TRBD1 (6 bases). The CDR3 is 15 residues long. Trimming removed 3 bases from V and 0 bases from J, with 8 bases in between. The germline CDR1 and CDR2 sequences are KGHSH and LQKENI. The CDR3 sequence is CASSPDRATNEKLFF. In DNA form, the CDR3 reads TGTGCCAGCTCACCGGACAGAGCAACTAATGAAAAACTGTTTTTT.

This chain joins TRBV10-2 and TRBJ2-4, with 10 bases that match TRBD2. The CDR3 has 15 residues. With 2 bases clipped from V and 4 bases from J, the junction kept 2 bases outside the gene matches. Germline CDR1 is WSHSY and CDR2 is SAAADI. The CDR3 region is CASSEGLAEKNIQYF. CDR3 bases: TGCGCCAGCAGTGAGGGACTAGCGGAAAAAAACATTCAGTACTTC.

The chain has TRBV12-5 and TRBJ2-5; 10 positions agree with TRBD2. The CDR3 has 18 residues. V was pared by 0 bases and J by 0 bases, with 7 bases of the junction left unmatched. Germline V gene lookup returns CDR1 LGHNT and CDR2 FRNRAP. In nucleotides, the CDR3 is TGTGCTAGTGGTTTGGTAATCGGTAGCGGGAGGTACCAAGAGACCCAGTACTTC. It is translated as CASGLVIGSGRYQETQYF.

As to this clone: Other DNA sequences in the sample encode the same CDR3. This rearrangement joins TRBV6-1 to TRBJ1-6; D not resolved. The V end lost 2 bases, the J end lost 0 bases, and 8 bases lay between the germline ends. CDR3 size: 16 residues. Germline-derived CDR1 and CDR2 are MNHNS and SASEGT. This CDR3 reads CASSESGSSYNSPLHF. In nucleotides, the CDR3 is TGTGCCAGCAGTGAATCTGGTAGCTCCTATAATTCACCCCTCCACTTT.

Details on this clone: Compared with germline, one end of the junction differs, possibly owing to a read error. The V call is TRBV7-7, the J call TRBJ2-2, with 7 bases fitting TRBD1. The CDR3 has 16 residues. CDR1 and CDR2 (germline): SSHAT, FNYEAQ (reference sequence). CDR3 in amino acids: CASSPAGTANTGELFF. The CDR3 DNA reads as TGTGCTAGCAGCCCTGCCGGGACAGCCAACACCGGGGAGCTGTTTTTT. The full variable domain, its missing parts supplied by reference TRBV7-7 and TRBJ2-2, is GAGVSQSPRYKVTKRGQDVTLRCDPISSHATLYWYQQALGQGPEFLTYFNYEAQPDKSGLPSDRFSAERPEGSISTLTIQRTEQRDSAMYRCASSPAGTANTGELFFGEGSRLTVL.

This rearrangement joins TRBV5-1 to TRBJ2-3; 11 positions match TRBD2. The CDR3 is 14 amino acids. Per germline, CDR1 SGHRS and CDR2 YFSETQ. Trimming removed 5 bases from V and 5 bases from J; junction bases left unmatched: 4. The CDR3 sequence: CASSGSGRGDTQYF. CDR3 nucleotide sequence: TGCGCCAGCAGTGGTAGCGGGAGGGGAGATACGCAGTATTTT.

The chain's CDR3 is CASSYQENTEAFF. DNA for the CDR3: TGTGCCAGCAGTTACCAGGAAAACACTGAAGCTTTCTTT. The chain has TRBV6-6 and TRBJ1-1; D is unresolved. CDR3 length: 13 residues. Per the germline V gene, CDR1 is MNHNY and CDR2 is SVGAGI (reference sequence). V lost 2 bases and J 2 bases, leaving 6 bases between the germline ends.

V and J are TRBV5-4 and TRBJ2-2; 8 bases map to TRBD1. This CDR3 comprises 13 residues. Germline assignment: CDR1 SGHNT and CDR2 YYREEE (reference sequence). Trimming at V came to 9 bases and at J to 1 base, leaving 2 bases not matched to a gene. DNA of the CDR3: TGTGCCACCGGGACAGGGAACACCGGGGAGCTGTTTTTT. Amino acids: CATGTGNTGELFF.

This chain connects TRBV2 to TRBJ2-7, with D perhaps TRBD2 (5 bases). CDR3 size: 14 residues. CDR1 and CDR2 from the germline V gene are SNHLY and FYNNEI. Trimming pared 6 bases from V and 4 bases from J, leaving 16 bases between. The CDR3 loop reads CASSKDSYPYEQYF. The DNA for the CDR3 is TGTGCCAGCAGCAAGGACTCCTACCCGTACGAGCAGTACTTC.

The V gene is TRBV5-4, the J gene TRBJ1-6; maybe TRBD1 (5 bases). Trimming took off 5 bases at V and 7 bases at J, with 16 bases between the two ends. Germline CDR1 and CDR2: SGHNT and YYREEE (reference sequence). This CDR3 comprises 15 residues. The CDR3 reads CASRPHRQTNSPLHF. In DNA, the CDR3 is TGTGCCAGCAGGCCTCACAGGCAGACGAATTCACCCCTCCACTTT.

Note on this clone: Different DNA sequences within this sample yield the same CDR3. The chain recombines TRBV11-2 with TRBJ2-7, with 9 bases lining up with TRBD1. CDR3 size: 14 residues. Germline assignment: CDR1 SGHAT and CDR2 FQNNGV. V shed 1 base, J shed 3 bases, and the junction held 1 base outside the gene matches. Written as DNA, the CDR3 is TGTGCCAGCAGCTTAGGACAGGGGGGCTACGAGCAGTACTTC. Its translation: CASSLGQGGYEQYF.

This chain joins TRBV30 and TRBJ2-3; no clear D gene. Deletions cut 3 bases from V and 2 bases from J, with 12 bases between. Germline V gene data show CDR1 as GTSNPN and CDR2 as SVGIG (reference sequence). This CDR3 is built from 14 residues. CDR3 protein: CAWSTGLPTDTQYF. CDR3 DNA: TGTGCCTGGAGCACGGGCCTACCCACAGATACGCAGTATTTT.